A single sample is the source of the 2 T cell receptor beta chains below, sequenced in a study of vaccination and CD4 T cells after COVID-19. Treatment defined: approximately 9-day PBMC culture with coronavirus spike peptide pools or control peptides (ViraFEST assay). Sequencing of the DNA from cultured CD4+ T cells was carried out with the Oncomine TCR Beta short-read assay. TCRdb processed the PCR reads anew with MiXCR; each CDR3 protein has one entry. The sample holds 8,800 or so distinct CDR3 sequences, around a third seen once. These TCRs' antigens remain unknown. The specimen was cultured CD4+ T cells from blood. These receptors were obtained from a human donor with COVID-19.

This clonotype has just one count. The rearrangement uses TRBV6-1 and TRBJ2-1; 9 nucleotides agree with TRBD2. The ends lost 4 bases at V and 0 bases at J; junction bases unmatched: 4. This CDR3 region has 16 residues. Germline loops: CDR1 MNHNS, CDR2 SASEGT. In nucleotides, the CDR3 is TGTGCCAGCAGTGTTCTAGCGGGGAGCTCCTACAATGAGCAGTTCTTC. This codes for CASSVLAGSSYNEQFF.

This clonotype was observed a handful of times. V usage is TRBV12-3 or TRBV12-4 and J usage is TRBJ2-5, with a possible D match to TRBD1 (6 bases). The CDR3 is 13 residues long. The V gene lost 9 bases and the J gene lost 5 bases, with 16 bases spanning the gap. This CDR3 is CASELGGRETQYF. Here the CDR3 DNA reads TGTGCCAGTGAACTAGGGGGTCGGGAGACCCAGTACTTC.